This T cell receptor beta chain is drawn from a study of response to subunit inactivated influenza vaccine. General study results and limits: Authors proposed each seasonal influenza vaccination draws in few new T cells.

CDR1 MGHRA and CDR2 YSYEKL come from the germline V gene. Deletions cut 3 bases from V and 0 bases from J, with 9 bases between. The CDR3 extends over 15 amino acids. TCRdb re-called the RT-PCR reads through MiXCR, storing one row per CDR3 protein. This sample carries hundreds of thousands of distinct CDR3 sequences, less than 8% of them seen once, and the ten largest clones take roughly 13%. On this clonotype itself: Its antigen is not known.

This rearrangement joins TRBV4-1 to TRBJ1-3; D is unclear. Sequencing was performed on PBMCs from blood, taken about 23 months after vaccination. This receptor was taken from a man in his fifties or sixties who received an inactivated influenza vaccine. The CDR3 DNA sequence: TGCGCCAGCAGCCAGATCGTAGGCTCTGGAAACACCATATATTTT. Its translation: CASSQIVGSGNTIYF.